These 22 T cell receptor beta chains came from one sample sequenced in a study of T cells in tuberculosis. Measured with immunoSEQ multiplex PCR; TCRdb has only the in-frame clones, and not every one. The table records fewer than 35,000 clones, around 95% of them present only once. What was sequenced was PBMCs. These receptor sequences come from a donor aged 10 to 29 with latent tuberculosis or without tuberculosis infection.

This chain connects TRBV4-1 to TRBJ1-1; TRBD1 aligns across 8 bases. Germline V gene lookup returns CDR1 MGHRA and CDR2 YSYEKL. This CDR3 spans 15 amino acids. The junction had 4 bases not matched to a gene; V was cut back by 3 bases and J by 1 base. The CDR3 DNA is TGCGCCAGCAGCCACGCCGGGACAGGGAACACTGAAGCTTTCTTT. As protein: CASSHAGTGNTEAFF.

V is TRBV7-8 and J is TRBJ1-1; D gene unclear. Germline V gene lookup returns CDR1 SGHVS and CDR2 FQNEAQ. The CDR3 totals 13 residues. Trimming took 3 bases from V and 0 from J, leaving 5 bases between them. The CDR3 loop is CASSLPMNTEAFF. The CDR3 DNA sequence: TGTGCCAGCAGCTTGCCTATGAACACTGAAGCTTTCTTT.

This chain connects TRBV5-1 to TRBJ2-1; D call uncertain. V shed 0 bases and J shed 7 bases, with 14 bases lying between them. Germline V gene lookup returns CDR1 SGHRS and CDR2 YFSETQ. There are 15 residues in the CDR3. CDR3 loop: CASSLGAPLGNEQFF. The CDR3 bases are TGCGCCAGCAGCTTGGGGGCCCCCCTTGGTAATGAGCAGTTCTTC.

This clone has a handful of counts. J is TRBJ1-3 and V is TRBV5-1; D perhaps matches TRBD1 (5 bases). The CDR3 length is 14 residues. Germline CDR1 reads SGHRS; CDR2 reads YFSETQ. The germline V and J ends were trimmed by 0 bases and 2 bases, with 6 bases remaining between them. The CDR3 region is CASSLGGPGNTIYF. As DNA, the CDR3 is TGCGCCAGCAGCTTGGGGGGCCCTGGAAACACCATATATTTT.

This clone was counted once. The V gene is TRBV4-1, the J gene TRBJ2-1; 7 bases line up with TRBD1. The length of the CDR3 is 12 residues. CDR1 MGHRA and CDR2 YSYEKL come from the germline V gene. V lost 11 bases and J lost 5; bases outside the gene matches: 6. The CDR3 here is CAAGGMDNEQFF. The CDR3 bases are TGCGCCGCAGGGGGTATGGACAATGAGCAGTTCTTC.

The chain links TRBV7-9 to TRBJ2-2, with no clear D. Trimming took 1 base from V and 4 from J, leaving 10 bases between them. Germline lookup yields CDR1 SEHNR and CDR2 FQNEAQ (reference sequence). The CDR3 covers 15 residues. CDR3 amino acids: CASSLETGSTGELFF. In nucleotides, the CDR3 is TGTGCCAGCAGCTTAGAAACGGGTAGCACCGGGGAGCTGTTTTTT.

This chain connects TRBV6-5 to TRBJ2-7; D may be TRBD2 (5 bases). CDR3 length: 16 amino acids. Between the trimmed V and J ends, which lost 0 bases and 0 bases, there was a span of 12 bases. Germline V gene lookup returns CDR1 MNHEY and CDR2 SVGAGI. The CDR3 DNA follows: TGTGCCAGCAGTTACTCTAGCGCGGGCCTCTCCTACGAGCAGTACTTC. Translating gives CASSYSSAGLSYEQYF.

This clone was seen just once. In DNA form, the CDR3 reads TGTGCCAGCGGCAGCTCTGGAAACACCATATATTTT. Its translation: CASGSSGNTIYF. V and J are TRBV28 and TRBJ1-3; D is unclear. The CDR3 runs to 12 residues. Germline V lookup: CDR1 MDHEN, CDR2 SYDVKM. Trimming pared 8 bases from V and 0 bases from J, leaving 5 bases between.

J is TRBJ1-2 and V is TRBV7-9; 7 nucleotides align to TRBD1. The CDR3 covers 14 residues. Germline V gives CDR1 SEHNR, CDR2 FQNEAQ (reference sequence). Trimming removed 5 bases from V and 0 bases from J; junction bases left unmatched: 3. The CDR3 DNA reads TGTGCCAGCAGCATACAGGGGACTAACTATGGCTACACCTTC. Translation gives CASSIQGTNYGYTF.

The J gene is TRBJ2-3, the V gene TRBV7-2, with D possibly TRBD1 on 6 matching bases. Between the trimmed V and J ends, which lost 2 bases and 5 bases, there was a span of 17 bases. Germline values: CDR1 SGHTA, CDR2 FQGNSA. The CDR3 extends over 16 amino acids. The CDR3 loop is CASSLRTVRDGDTQYF. CDR3 DNA sequence: TGTGCCAGCAGCTTACGGACAGTTAGGGACGGAGATACGCAGTATTTT.

The rearrangement links TRBV7-2 to TRBJ1-1; TRBD1 matches at 7 bases. V was pared by 5 bases and J by 1 base, with 7 bases of the junction left unmatched. This CDR3 comprises 15 residues. The germline V gene has CDR1 SGHTA and CDR2 FQGNSA. CDR3 sequence (DNA): TGTGCCAGCAGCGTTACGGGACAGCAGAACACTGAAGCTTTCTTT. It specifies CASSVTGQQNTEAFF.

This clone was counted once. V is TRBV6-5 and J is TRBJ1-1; no reliable D call. Germline CDR1 and CDR2: MNHEY and SVGAGI. V was clipped by 1 base and J by 0 bases, with 9 bases between them. The CDR3 totals 15 residues. The CDR3 DNA reads TGTGCCAGCAGTTACTTGGGCGTCGTGAACACTGAAGCTTTCTTT. It yields the protein CASSYLGVVNTEAFF.

Only one count was recorded for this clone. The chain has TRBV6-1 and TRBJ1-4, with 10 bases fitting TRBD1. The CDR3 contains 15 residues. With V trimmed by 3 bases and J by 3 bases, 1 base remained unmatched. CDR1 is MNHNS and CDR2 is SASEGT in the germline V gene. For the CDR3, the DNA is TGTGCCAGCAGTGATGGACAGGGGGCTAATGAAAAACTGTTTTTT. It specifies CASSDGQGANEKLFF.

As DNA, the CDR3 is TGTGCCAGCAGTTTATCGATGACACATGGCTACACCTTC. Its translation is CASSLSMTHGYTF. The chain links TRBV27 to TRBJ1-2; D is unclear. Per the germline V gene, CDR1 is MNHEY and CDR2 is SMNVEV (reference sequence). CDR3 length: 13 residues. V shed 0 bases and J shed 6 bases, with 8 bases lying between them.

This sequence joins TRBV4-1 and TRBJ2-7; D gene unclear. The CDR3 runs 13 residues. V was shortened by 2 bases and J by 0 bases, with 5 bases between the two germline ends. CDR1 and CDR2 (germline): MGHRA, YSYEKL. The CDR3 sequence is CASSQLLSYEQYF. DNA of the CDR3: TGCGCCAGCAGCCAACTCCTCTCCTACGAGCAGTACTTC.

The gene calls are TRBV7-3 and TRBJ2-1, with D uncertain. The CDR3 is 16 residues long. Trimming took 5 bases from V and 0 from J, leaving 14 bases between them. Germline loops: CDR1 SGHTA, CDR2 FQGTGA. Here the CDR3 DNA reads TGTGCCAGCAGCGCCCAGACTTTGAGCTCCTACAATGAGCAGTTCTTC. It codes for CASSAQTLSSYNEQFF. Full variable domain (missing parts from reference TRBV7-3 and TRBJ2-1): GAGVSQTPSNKVTEKGKYVELRCDPISGHTALYWYRQSLGQGPEFLIYFQGTGAADDSGLPNDRFFAVRPEGSVSTLKIQRTERGDSAVYLCASSAQTLSSYNEQFFGPGTRLTVL.

The CDR3 loop reads CATSSRKFITGGPGTDTQYF. The CDR3 coding sequence is TGTGCCACCAGCAGTCGAAAATTTATAACGGGAGGGCCGGGCACAGATACGCAGTATTTT. The chain is built from TRBV15 and TRBJ2-3, with 8 nucleotides matching TRBD2. The CDR3 runs to 20 residues. From germline, CDR1 is LNHNV and CDR2 YYDKDF (reference sequence). Unmatched junction bases numbered 18, after V lost 3 bases and J lost 1 base.

The chain has TRBV5-1 and TRBJ2-1, with D maybe TRBD2 (6 bases). Trimming shortened V by 0 bases and J by 7 bases, and 8 bases separated the two germline ends. This CDR3 region has 13 residues. Germline assignment: CDR1 SGHRS and CDR2 YFSETQ. The CDR3, as DNA: TGCGCCAGCAGCTTGGTTCTAGCGAATGAGCAGTTCTTC. It is translated as CASSLVLANEQFF.

The V and J genes are TRBV18 and TRBJ1-1; 7 bases map to TRBD1. Germline V gene lookup returns CDR1 KGHSH and CDR2 LQKENI. This CDR3 region has 18 residues. Unmatched junction bases numbered 18, after V lost 3 bases and J lost 5 bases. CDR3 bases: TGTGCCAGCTCACCGAGGATGACAGGGTGGGATTTGGGGACTGAAGCTTTCTTT. Its protein product is CASSPRMTGWDLGTEAFF. The full variable domain, in which reference TRBV18 and TRBJ1-1 provide the parts outside the CDR3, is NAGVMQNPRHLVRRRGQEARLRCSPMKGHSHVYWYRQLPEEGLKFMVYLQKENIIDESGMPKERFSAEFPKEGPSILRIQQVVRGDSAAYFCASSPRMTGWDLGTEAFFGQGTRLTVV.

This sequence joins TRBV7-2 and TRBJ2-7; 8 bases are a match to TRBD2. Germline-derived CDR1 and CDR2 are SGHTA and FQGNSA. The CDR3 is 16 amino acids. The V gene end was trimmed by 0 bases and the J gene end by 5 bases; junction bases not matched to a gene: 9. CDR3 sequence (DNA): TGTGCCAGCAGCTTAGCCGGACCCCGGGGGGGGCACGAGCAGTACTTC. Translating gives CASSLAGPRGGHEQYF.

The chain uses TRBV6-4 and TRBJ2-1; 10 positions agree with TRBD2. The V gene end was trimmed by 0 bases and the J gene end by 11 bases; junction bases not matched to a gene: 7. The CDR3 extends over 15 amino acids. Per the germline V gene, CDR1 is MRHNA and CDR2 is SNTAGT. CDR3 sequence: CASSDSSSGSSQQFF. CDR3 coding DNA: TGTGCCAGCAGTGACTCTTCTAGCGGGAGCTCTCAGCAGTTCTTC.

The CDR3 loop is CASSLRTRGDTQYF. Written as DNA, the CDR3 is TGCGCCAGCAGCTTGAGGACCCGGGGGGATACGCAGTATTTT. V gene TRBV5-1 combines with J gene TRBJ2-3, with D maybe TRBD2 (6 bases). The CDR3 is 14 amino acids. Germline assignment: CDR1 SGHRS and CDR2 YFSETQ. Trimming stripped 1 base from V and 6 bases from J, with 12 bases between.